This passage covers 2 T cell receptor beta chains from one sample sequenced in a study of T-cell memory formation after mild COVID-19. One entry per CDR3 protein results from TCRdb running MiXCR on the 5' RACE reads. The sample has more than 300,000 distinct CDR3 sequences; roughly 13% are singletons. Material: PBMCs or a T cell subset sorted from them (not recorded which). These receptors came from a man aged 18 to 29 who had mild COVID-19 (a few samples of this study predate the infection). Cell type and time point are not known.

This clonotype came up a few times. The chain employs TRBV6-5 and TRBJ2-1; TRBD2 matches at 12 bases. Germline assignment: CDR1 MNHEY and CDR2 SVGAGI. The junction had 8 bases not matched to a gene; V was cut back by 4 bases and J by 7 bases. This CDR3 is 16 amino acids long. CDR3 DNA sequence: TGTGCCAGCAGTTCTCCCGCCGGGACTAGCGGGAATGAGCAGTTCTTC. As protein: CASSSPAGTSGNEQFF.

Ten or more counts support this clonotype. This rearrangement joins TRBV5-1 to TRBJ1-1; 10 bases align to TRBD1. The germline CDR1 and CDR2 sequences are SGHRS and YFSETQ. V was pared by 1 base and J by 5 bases, with 2 bases of the junction left unmatched. This CDR3 spans 14 amino acids. CDR3 DNA sequence: TGCGCCAGCAGCTTGAGGACAGGGGGGACTGAAGCTTTCTTT. Protein product: CASSLRTGGTEAFF.